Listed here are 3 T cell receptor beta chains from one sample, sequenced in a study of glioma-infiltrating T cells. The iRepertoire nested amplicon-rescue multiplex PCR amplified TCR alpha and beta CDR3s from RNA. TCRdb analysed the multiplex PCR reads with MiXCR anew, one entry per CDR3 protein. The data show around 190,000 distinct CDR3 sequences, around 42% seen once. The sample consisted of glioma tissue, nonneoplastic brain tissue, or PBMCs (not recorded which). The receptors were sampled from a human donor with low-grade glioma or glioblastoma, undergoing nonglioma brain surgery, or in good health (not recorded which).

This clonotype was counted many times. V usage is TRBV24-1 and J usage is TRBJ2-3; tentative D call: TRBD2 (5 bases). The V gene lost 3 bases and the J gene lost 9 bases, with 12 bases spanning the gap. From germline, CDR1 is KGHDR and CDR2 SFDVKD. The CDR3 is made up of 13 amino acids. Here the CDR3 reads CATSDPTRPTQYF. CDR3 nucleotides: TGTGCCACCAGTGATCCCACTAGACCCACGCAGTATTTT.

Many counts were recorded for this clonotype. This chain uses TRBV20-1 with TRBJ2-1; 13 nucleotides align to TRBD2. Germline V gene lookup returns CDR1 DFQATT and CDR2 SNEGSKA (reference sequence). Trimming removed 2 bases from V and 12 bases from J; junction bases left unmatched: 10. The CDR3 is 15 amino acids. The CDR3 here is CSARLPGLAGYGQFF. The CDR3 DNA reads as TGCAGTGCTAGACTTCCGGGACTAGCGGGATACGGGCAGTTCTTC.

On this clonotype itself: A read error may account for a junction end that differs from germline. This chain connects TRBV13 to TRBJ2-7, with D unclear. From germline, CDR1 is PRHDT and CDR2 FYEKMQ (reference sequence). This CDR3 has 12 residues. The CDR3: CSSSLGMGEQYF. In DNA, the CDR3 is TGTTCCAGCAGCTTAGGAATGGGCGAGCAGTACTTC.